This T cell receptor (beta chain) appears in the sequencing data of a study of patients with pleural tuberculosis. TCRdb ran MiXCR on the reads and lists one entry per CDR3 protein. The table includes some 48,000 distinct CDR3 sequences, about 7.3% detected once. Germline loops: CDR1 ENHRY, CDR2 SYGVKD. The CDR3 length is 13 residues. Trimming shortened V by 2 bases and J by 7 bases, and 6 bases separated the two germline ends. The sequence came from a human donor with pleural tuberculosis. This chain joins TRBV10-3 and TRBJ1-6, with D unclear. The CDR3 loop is CAISEDKNSPLHF. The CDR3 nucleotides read TGTGCCATCAGTGAGGACAAGAATTCACCCCTCCACTTT.